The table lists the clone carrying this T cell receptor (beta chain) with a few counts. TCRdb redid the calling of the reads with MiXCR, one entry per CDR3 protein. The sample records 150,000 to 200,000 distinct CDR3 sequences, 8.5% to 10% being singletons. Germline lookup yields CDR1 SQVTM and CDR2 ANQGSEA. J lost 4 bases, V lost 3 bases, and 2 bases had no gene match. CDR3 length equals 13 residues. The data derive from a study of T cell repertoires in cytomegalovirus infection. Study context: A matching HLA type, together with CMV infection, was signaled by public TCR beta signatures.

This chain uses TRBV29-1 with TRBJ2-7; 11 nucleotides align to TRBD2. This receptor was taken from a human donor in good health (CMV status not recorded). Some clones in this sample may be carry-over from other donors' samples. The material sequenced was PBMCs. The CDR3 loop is CSVETSGEYEQYF. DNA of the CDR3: TGCAGCGTTGAGACTAGCGGGGAGTACGAGCAGTACTTC.